The 16 T cell receptor beta chains listed next were all sequenced from one sample in a study of OX40 agonist ivuxolimab in advanced cancers. Profiling relied on immunoSEQ multiplex PCR, and the TCRdb table lists in-frame clones only, not all of them. This table holds approximately 57,000 clones, about 83% found once. The sample in question was CD4+ or CD8+ T cells sorted from blood, obtained in a trial of the OX40 agonist ivuxolimab. These receptors came from an adult with an advanced solid tumor such as melanoma, head and neck, liver or kidney cancer.

This clone turned up a few times. The chain joins TRBV6-6 to TRBJ1-5, with TRBD1 as a possible D gene (6 bases). V shed 2 bases and J shed 3 bases, with 8 bases lying between them. Germline CDR1 MNHNY, CDR2 SVGAGI (reference sequence). The CDR3 runs 14 residues. The CDR3 DNA is TGTGCCAGCAGTTACGGACAGACCAATCAGCCCCAGCATTTT. The encoded protein is CASSYGQTNQPQHF.

Comments on this clone: A junction end diverges from the germline sequence, so it may reflect a read error. V usage is TRBV29-1 and J usage is TRBJ1-5, with a weak D call TRBD1 (5 bases). The V gene's germline CDR1 is SQVTM and CDR2 ANQGSEA. The CDR3 totals 12 residues. Written as DNA, the CDR3 is TGCAGCGCACAGGATGGGCAGCAGCTCCAGCATTTT. Its protein is CSAQDGQQLQHF.

The rearrangement joins TRBV7-6 to TRBJ1-1; 10 bases line up with TRBD1. The CDR3 loop spans 15 amino acids. From germline, CDR1 is SGHVS and CDR2 FNYEAQ. V lost 5 bases to trimming and J lost 5 bases; unmatched junction nucleotides: 8. The CDR3 reads CASSESGQGKTEAFF. CDR3 nucleotides: TGTGCCAGCAGCGAATCGGGACAGGGGAAGACTGAAGCTTTCTTT. The full variable domain, its missing parts supplied by reference TRBV7-6 and TRBJ1-1, is GAGVSQSPRYKVTKRGQDVALRCDPISGHVSLYWYRQALGQGPEFLTYFNYEAQQDKSGLPNDRFSAERPEGSISTLTIQRTEQRDSAMYRCASSESGQGKTEAFFGQGTRLTVV.

The gene calls are TRBV27 and TRBJ1-1; possible D gene TRBD1, 5 bases. This CDR3 is 14 amino acids long. Trimming removed 6 bases at V and 5 bases at J, with 16 bases between. Germline values: CDR1 MNHEY, CDR2 SMNVEV (reference sequence). The CDR3 sequence is CASRPPGPATEAFF. The CDR3 DNA reads as TGTGCCAGCAGGCCCCCGGGGCCGGCTACTGAAGCTTTCTTT.

V usage is TRBV19 and J usage is TRBJ2-4; D is unclear. Germline V gives CDR1 LNHDA, CDR2 SQIVND (reference sequence). V gave up 6 bases and J gave up 7 bases, with 7 bases separating them. This CDR3 comprises 11 residues. The CDR3 sequence: CASSRWNIQYF. CDR3 DNA sequence: TGTGCCAGTAGCCGATGGAACATTCAGTACTTC.

The chain links TRBV28 to TRBJ1-4; D may be TRBD1 (5 bases). Deletions cut 6 bases from V and 11 bases from J, with 19 bases between. The germline V gene encodes CDR1 MDHEN and CDR2 SYDVKM. CDR3 size: 14 residues. CDR3 DNA sequence: TGTGCCAGCAGCAACGGGGGGGAGCTCCGGAAACTGTTTTTT. Protein: CASSNGGELRKLFF. The full variable domain, rest sourced from reference TRBV28 and TRBJ1-4, is DVKVTQSSRYLVKRTGEKVFLECVQDMDHENMFWYRQDPGLGLRLIYFSYDVKMKEKGDIPEGYSVSREKKERFSLILESASTNQTSMYLCASSNGGELRKLFFGSGTQLSVL.

The CDR3 DNA reads TGTGCCAGCAGTGACCAGGGGGAGAATGAAAAACTGTTTTTT. This encodes CASSDQGENEKLFF. The rearrangement uses TRBV27 and TRBJ1-4; TRBD1 matches 7 bases. V lost 5 bases, J lost 5 bases, and 5 bases stayed unmatched. Germline assignment: CDR1 MNHEY and CDR2 SMNVEV (reference sequence). The CDR3 loop spans 14 amino acids. Together with reference TRBV27 and TRBJ1-4, the CDR3 gives the full variable domain: EAQVTQNPRYLITVTGKKLTVTCSQNMNHEYMSWYRQDPGLGLRQIYYSMNVEVTDKGDVPEGYKVSRKEKRNFPLILESPSPNQTSLYFCASSDQGENEKLFFGSGTQLSVL.

The genes are TRBV7-2 and TRBJ2-2, with 10 bases aligning to TRBD2. V was pared by 5 bases and J by 5 bases, with 8 bases of the junction left unmatched. CDR3 size: 16 residues. From germline, CDR1 is SGHTA and CDR2 FQGNSA. CDR3 DNA sequence: TGTGCCAGCAGCGGAGTGGTTAGCGGGAGGACCGGGGAGCTGTTTTTT. As protein: CASSGVVSGRTGELFF.

The V gene is TRBV5-6, the J gene TRBJ1-5, with TRBD1 matching 8 bases. After removal of 4 bases from V and 1 base from J, the junction contained 7 bases not matched to a gene. Per germline, CDR1 SGHDT and CDR2 YYEEEE. The CDR3 sequence is 16 residues long. In DNA, the CDR3 is TGTGCCAGCAGCACTACGAGGACAGGGAGCAATCAGCCCCAGCATTTT. Protein sequence: CASSTTRTGSNQPQHF.

The genes are TRBV18 and TRBJ1-1; 7 bases agree with TRBD1. Germline CDR1 reads KGHSH; CDR2 reads LQKENI. The CDR3 length is 15 residues. V lost 1 base to trimming and J lost 3 bases; unmatched junction nucleotides: 5. CDR3 DNA: TGTGCCAGCTCACCACGACGTCAGGGGGACACTGAAGCTTTCTTT. This encodes CASSPRRQGDTEAFF.

The V call is TRBV6-1, the J call TRBJ1-1; D remains unclear. The length of the CDR3 is 13 residues. CDR1 is MNHNS and CDR2 is SASEGT in the germline V gene. Deletions cut 7 bases from V and 0 bases from J, with 9 bases between. CDR3 in DNA: TGTGCCAGCAAGCGAGCCCTGAACACTGAAGCTTTCTTT. Amino acids: CASKRALNTEAFF.

This clone was found once. V gene TRBV6-5 combines with J gene TRBJ1-1; 8 bases fit TRBD1. Germline V gene data show CDR1 as MNHEY and CDR2 as SVGAGI. CDR3 length equals 13 residues. V was clipped by 6 bases and J by 4 bases; unmatched bases: 4. As DNA, the CDR3 is TGTGCCAGCAGACGAGACAGGGGCACTGAAGCTTTCTTT. It yields the protein CASRRDRGTEAFF.

The V and J genes are TRBV6-5 and TRBJ2-1; no firm D call. Germline-derived CDR1 and CDR2 are MNHEY and SVGAGI. The CDR3 is 15 residues long. The ends were cut back, 7 bases at V and 7 bases at J, with 20 bases in the middle. The CDR3 sequence is CASMNPARPPNEQFF. The DNA for the CDR3 is TGTGCCAGCATGAATCCTGCGAGACCCCCGAATGAGCAGTTCTTC.

The chain joins TRBV6-5 to TRBJ1-4; a possible D gene is TRBD1 (5 bases). This CDR3 spans 13 amino acids. V was pared by 4 bases and J by 7 bases, with 10 bases between. Per germline, CDR1 MNHEY and CDR2 SVGAGI. The CDR3 nucleotides are TGTGCCAGCAGTTTAGGTGGGGGTGAAAAACTGTTTTTT. This gives the protein CASSLGGGEKLFF.

V and J are TRBV30 and TRBJ1-4; TRBD1 is a possible D gene (6 bases). Looked up from germline, CDR1 is GTSNPN and CDR2 is SVGIG (reference sequence). CDR3 length: 14 residues. Trimming removed 5 bases at V and 2 bases at J, with 12 bases between. The CDR3 nucleotides are TGTGCCTGGTCTCAGGGACACACTAATGAAAAACTGTTTTTT. Protein product: CAWSQGHTNEKLFF.

This sequence joins TRBV18 and TRBJ2-7, with TRBD1 identical over 7 bases. There are 12 residues in the CDR3. J was trimmed by 4 bases and V by 5 bases; bases with no gene match: 2. In germline, CDR1 is KGHSH, CDR2 LQKENI. CDR3 region: CASSSQGYEQYF. The CDR3 DNA sequence: TGTGCCAGCTCATCACAGGGGTACGAGCAGTACTTC. Using reference TRBV18 and TRBJ2-7 for the parts outside the CDR3, the full variable domain is NAGVMQNPRHLVRRRGQEARLRCSPMKGHSHVYWYRQLPEEGLKFMVYLQKENIIDESGMPKERFSAEFPKEGPSILRIQQVVRGDSAAYFCASSSQGYEQYFGPGTRLTVT.